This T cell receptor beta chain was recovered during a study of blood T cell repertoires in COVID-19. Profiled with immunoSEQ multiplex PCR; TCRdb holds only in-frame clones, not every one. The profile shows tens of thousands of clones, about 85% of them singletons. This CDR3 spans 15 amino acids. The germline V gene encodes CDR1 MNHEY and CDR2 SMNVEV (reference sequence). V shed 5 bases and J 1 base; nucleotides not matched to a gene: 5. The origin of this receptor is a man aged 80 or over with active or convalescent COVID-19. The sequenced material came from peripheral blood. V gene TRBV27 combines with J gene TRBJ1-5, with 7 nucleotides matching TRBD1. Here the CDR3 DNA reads TGTGCCAGCAGTCCCCAGACAGGGAGCAATCAGCCCCAGCATTTT. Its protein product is CASSPQTGSNQPQHF.